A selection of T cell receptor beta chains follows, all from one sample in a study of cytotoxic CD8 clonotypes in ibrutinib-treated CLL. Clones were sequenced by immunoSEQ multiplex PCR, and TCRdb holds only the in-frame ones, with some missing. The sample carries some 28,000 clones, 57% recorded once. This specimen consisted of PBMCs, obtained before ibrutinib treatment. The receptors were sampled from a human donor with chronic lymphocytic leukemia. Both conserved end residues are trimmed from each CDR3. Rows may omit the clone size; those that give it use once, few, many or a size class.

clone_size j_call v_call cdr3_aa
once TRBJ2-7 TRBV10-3 AISRQGFPYEQY
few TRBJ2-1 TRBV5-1 ASSLGASGRHEQF
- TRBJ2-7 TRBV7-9 ASSFIGMTGGYEQY
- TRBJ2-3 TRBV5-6 ASSFRSPVTDTQY
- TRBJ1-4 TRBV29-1 SARGAQGANEKLF
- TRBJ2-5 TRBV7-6 ASSRGLETQY
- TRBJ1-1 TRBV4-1 ASSPSPGARLTEAF
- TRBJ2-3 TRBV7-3 ASSRGLAESTDTQY
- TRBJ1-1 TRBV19 ASSLRQGVGNTEAF
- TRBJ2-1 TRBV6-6 ASSQTQGAWLF
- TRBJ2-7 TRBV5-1 ASSRTSGSWYEQY
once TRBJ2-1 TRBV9 ASSVEGGNYNEQF
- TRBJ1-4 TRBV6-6 ASSAYRGVGEKLF
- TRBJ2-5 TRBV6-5 ASSPTGGDQETQY
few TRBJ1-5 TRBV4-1 ASSQDPGDQPQH
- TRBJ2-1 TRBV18 ASSPYDGTPPNEQF
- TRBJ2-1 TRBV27 ASRPGTGNYNEQF
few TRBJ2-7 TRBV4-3 ASSHIDSGTSGCCEQY
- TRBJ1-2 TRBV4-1 ASSPEGRYGYT
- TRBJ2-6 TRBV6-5 ASSYFVDSGANVLT
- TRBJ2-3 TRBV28 ASSLGGSSTDTQY
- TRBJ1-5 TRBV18 ASSAGQLNQPQH
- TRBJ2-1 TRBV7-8 ASSFPRGAAYNEQF
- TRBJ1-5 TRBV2 ASSEAGQPQH
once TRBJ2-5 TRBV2 ASSDIGGRETQY
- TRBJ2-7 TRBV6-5 ASIGTGGAEQY
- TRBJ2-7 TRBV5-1 ASSFRLAGTDEQY
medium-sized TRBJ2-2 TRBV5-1 ASSGGREVNTGELF
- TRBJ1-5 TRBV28 ASSLGGTVHQPQH
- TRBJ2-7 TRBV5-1 ASSWGQGVEQY
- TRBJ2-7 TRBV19 ASSIDPGGSHEQY
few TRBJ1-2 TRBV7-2 ASSSRMGGYT
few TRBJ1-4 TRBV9 ASSGRAEGEKLF
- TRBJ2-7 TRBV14 ASSQVAGGWQY
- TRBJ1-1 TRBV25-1 ASSDFGPNTEAF
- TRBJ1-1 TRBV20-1 SARRTAEAF
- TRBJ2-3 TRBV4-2 ASSQGSSGRTDTQY
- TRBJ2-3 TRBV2 ASSEDRLTISTDTQY
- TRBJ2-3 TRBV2 ASSVDLEDTDTQY
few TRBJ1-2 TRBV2 ASSPKPGGIGYT
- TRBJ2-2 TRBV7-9 ASSLEERAGELF
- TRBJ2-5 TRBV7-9 ASSLGREEETQY
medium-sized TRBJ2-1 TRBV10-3 AISDSNEQF
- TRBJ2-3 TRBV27 ASRERGTDTQY
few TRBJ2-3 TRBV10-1 ASSPGPWKRSDTQY
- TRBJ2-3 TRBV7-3 ASRVAGADDTQY
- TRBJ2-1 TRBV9 ASSVAWGQGYNEQF
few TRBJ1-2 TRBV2 ASSAGTGGFYGYT
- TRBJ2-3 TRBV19 ASSITSGGDTDTQY
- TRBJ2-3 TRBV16 ASSQLETRDTQY
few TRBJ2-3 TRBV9 ASSVVGGTPSTDTQY
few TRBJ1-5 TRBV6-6 ASSYGRRQVGQPQH
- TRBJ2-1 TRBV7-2 ASSLISGQGYNEQF
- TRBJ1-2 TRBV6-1 ASSEAVSRAT
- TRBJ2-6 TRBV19 ASSTVRSSSGANVLT
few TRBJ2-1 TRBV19 ANSISAGVYNEQF
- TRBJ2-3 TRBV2 ASNPLGGTDTQY